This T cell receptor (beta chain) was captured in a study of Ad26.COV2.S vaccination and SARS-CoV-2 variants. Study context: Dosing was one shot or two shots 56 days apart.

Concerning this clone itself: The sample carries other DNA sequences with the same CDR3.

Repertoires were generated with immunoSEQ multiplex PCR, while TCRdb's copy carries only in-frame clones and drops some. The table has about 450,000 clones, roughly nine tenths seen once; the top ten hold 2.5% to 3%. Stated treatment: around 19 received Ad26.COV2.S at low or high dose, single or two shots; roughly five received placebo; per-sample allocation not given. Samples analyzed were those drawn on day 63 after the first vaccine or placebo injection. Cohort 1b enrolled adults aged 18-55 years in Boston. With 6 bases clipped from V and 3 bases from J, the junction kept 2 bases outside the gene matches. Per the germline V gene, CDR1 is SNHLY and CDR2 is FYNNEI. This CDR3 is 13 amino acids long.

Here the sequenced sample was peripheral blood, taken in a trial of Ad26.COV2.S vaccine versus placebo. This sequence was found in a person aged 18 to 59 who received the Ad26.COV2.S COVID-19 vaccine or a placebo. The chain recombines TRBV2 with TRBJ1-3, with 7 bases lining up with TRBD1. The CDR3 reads CASRRDSGNTIYF. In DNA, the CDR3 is TGTGCCAGCAGGAGGGACAGTGGAAACACCATATATTTT.